This T cell receptor delta chain appears in the sequencing data of a study of Vδ1+ human thymocytes. Sequences come from RNA converted to cDNA by reverse transcription. Pooled V-gene forward primers with one constant-region reverse primer generated the CDR3 amplicons by multiplex PCR. TCRdb reapplied CATT to the multiplex PCR reads. The repertoire holds roughly 50,000 delta-chain clones, with more than 15% as singletons. Thymocytes were sorted as CD3+ TCRVdelta1+ TCRVdelta2- after alphabeta T cell depletion. CDR1 and CDR2 from the germline V gene are TSWWSYY and QGS. CDR3 length equals 14 residues. V gave up 11 bases and J gave up 3 bases, with 19 bases separating them. The study, taken as a whole, reports: Thymic TRG and TRD repertoires appeared highly polyclonal, with Gaussian CDR3 length distributions. Thymic delta-chain repertoires held 20% to 25% Vdelta2 sequences and few Vdelta3, despite high sort purity. TRG sequences recurred across donors, whereas TRD sequences stayed essentially private.

The sample holds a few counts of this clone. Its antigen is unidentified. The gene calls are TRDV1 and TRDJ1, with D possibly being TRDD2 (5 bases). Specimen: Vdelta1+ gamma-delta thymocytes from the thymus. Subset described: FACS-sorted CD3+ TCRalphabeta- TCRVdelta1+ TCRVdelta2- thymocytes. The receptor was derived from a boy under three years old who had congenital heart surgery. CDR3 nucleotide sequence: TGTGCTGTAGTTCCTTGTACCCCCCCCGATAAACTCATCTTT. It is translated as CAVVPCTPPDKLIF.